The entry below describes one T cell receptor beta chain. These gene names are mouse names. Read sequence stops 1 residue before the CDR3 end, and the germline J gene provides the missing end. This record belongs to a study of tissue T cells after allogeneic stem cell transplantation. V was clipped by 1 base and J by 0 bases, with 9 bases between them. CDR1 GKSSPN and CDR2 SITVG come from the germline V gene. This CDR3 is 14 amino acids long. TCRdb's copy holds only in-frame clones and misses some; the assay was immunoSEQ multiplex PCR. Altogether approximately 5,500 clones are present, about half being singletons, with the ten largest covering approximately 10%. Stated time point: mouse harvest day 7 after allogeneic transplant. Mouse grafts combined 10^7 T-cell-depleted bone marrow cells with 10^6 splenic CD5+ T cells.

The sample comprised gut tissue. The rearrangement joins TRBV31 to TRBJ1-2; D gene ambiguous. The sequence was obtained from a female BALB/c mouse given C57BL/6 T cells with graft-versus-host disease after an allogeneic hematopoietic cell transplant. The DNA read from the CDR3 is TGTGCCTGGAGTCCATTGGGATCAAACTCCGACTACACC. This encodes CAWSPLGSNSDYT. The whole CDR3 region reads CAWSPLGSNSDYTF.